The T cell receptor (beta chain) described here comes from a study of Graves' ophthalmopathy and Graves' hyperthyroidism. Amplified TCR beta CDR3 regions were obtained using RNA transcripts as template. First-round RT-PCR employed HTBI primers, with a second-round multiplex PCR after it. One entry per CDR3 protein, called by TCRdb with MiXCR from the multiplex PCR reads. This table has a few hundred thousand distinct CDR3 sequences, around 18% appearing once. This clonotype was seen ten or more times. Uncontrolled infections, pregnancy, lactation or other autoimmune diseases led to patient exclusion. The source of the PBMCs was over 8.5 ml of fresh peripheral blood. Trimming removed 2 bases from V and 5 bases from J; junction bases left unmatched: 1. Germline V gene sequence: CDR1 DFQATT, CDR2 SNEGSKA (reference sequence). The CDR3 is 13 residues long.

The sample consisted of peripheral blood. This chain links TRBV20-1 with TRBJ2-5, with 11 bases matching TRBD2. The receptor comes from a woman aged 18-35 years with Graves' ophthalmopathy. CDR3 protein: CSARSSGRETQYF. Here the CDR3 DNA reads TGCAGTGCTAGATCTAGCGGGAGGGAGACCCAGTACTTC.